A single sample is the source of the 10 T cell receptor beta chains below, sequenced in a study of CD8+CD57+ T cells in acquired aplastic anemia. Patients picked for sequencing had shown CD8+CD57+ cell expansion detected by flow cytometry. The study profiled TCR beta VDJ and CDR3 using genomic DNA as template. TCRdb fed the reads into MiXCR, producing one record per CDR3 protein. The table records under 200,000 distinct CDR3 sequences, roughly half of them present only once. The sequenced material came from sorted CD4+, CD8+, or CD8+CD57+ T cells (not recorded which) from PBMCs. The receptors derive from a human donor with aplastic anemia.

There are many counts of this clonotype. V usage is TRBV2 and J usage is TRBJ2-7; D is perhaps TRBD1 (5 bases). Per germline, CDR1 SNHLY and CDR2 FYNNEI. V gave up 5 bases and J gave up 4 bases, with 15 bases separating them. The CDR3 spans 14 residues. CDR3 in amino acids: CASSSRQRGYEQYF. As DNA, the CDR3 is TGTGCCAGCAGTTCCCGACAAAGGGGATACGAGCAGTACTTC.

This chain links TRBV7-6 with TRBJ1-1; D gene unclear. Trimming stripped 5 bases from V and 11 bases from J, with 18 bases between. The CDR3 is 13 residues long. Per the germline V gene, CDR1 is SGHVS and CDR2 is FNYEAQ. The CDR3 nucleotides are TGTGCCAGCAGCGCGGGCCCTCCCAATGAGGCTTTCTTT. Protein sequence: CASSAGPPNEAFF.

The chain has TRBV20-1 and TRBJ2-6; D remains ambiguous. V lost 6 bases and J lost 0, with 21 bases in between. The length of the CDR3 is 18 residues. Germline loops: CDR1 DFQATT, CDR2 SNEGSKA (reference sequence). For the CDR3, the DNA is TGCAGTGCCCCACCTGGACCGGCTTCGTTCTCTGGGGCCAACGTCCTGACTTTC. It is translated as CSAPPGPASFSGANVLTF.

In regard to this clonotype: Given a much more abundant clone one base away, this may be a read error. The chain uses TRBV11-2 and TRBJ2-7; D unresolved. The CDR3 totals 14 residues. V was clipped by 2 bases and J by 0 bases, with 8 bases between them. Germline lookup yields CDR1 SGHAT and CDR2 FQNNGV. The DNA of the CDR3 is TGTGCCAGCAGCTTAAATCAGCCCTCCTACGAGCAGTACTTC. Amino acids: CASSLNQPSYEQYF.

The V gene is TRBV29-1, the J gene TRBJ2-1; possible D gene TRBD1, 6 bases. V lost 4 bases to trimming and J lost 5 bases, with 15 bases between them. The CDR3 loop spans 14 amino acids. CDR1 is SQVTM, CDR2 ANQGSEA, per germline. CDR3 in amino acids: CSVGVGGGNNEQFF. The CDR3 bases are TGCAGCGTTGGGGTAGGGGGTGGAAACAATGAGCAGTTCTTC.

The V gene is TRBV13, the J gene TRBJ1-1; unclear D gene. Germline V gene lookup returns CDR1 PRHDT and CDR2 FYEKMQ (reference sequence). The CDR3 runs 17 residues. Trimming stripped 4 bases from V and 3 bases from J, with 21 bases between. Written as DNA, the CDR3 is TGTGCCAGCAGCTCCAGGCCTTTGGGGTCACGGTACACTGAAGCTTTCTTT. Encoded protein: CASSSRPLGSRYTEAFF. The variable domain in full, with the rest retrieved from reference TRBV13 and TRBJ1-1, is AAGVIQSPRHLIKEKRETATLKCYPIPRHDTVYWYQQGPGQDPQFLISFYEKMQSDKGSIPDRFSAQQFSDYHSELNMSSLELGDSALYFCASSSRPLGSRYTEAFFGQGTRLTVV.

The sample holds many counts of this clonotype. The chain has TRBV5-1 and TRBJ2-7; a possible D gene is TRBD2 (6 bases). The CDR3 loop spans 12 amino acids. Looked up from germline, CDR1 is SGHRS and CDR2 is YFSETQ. V was pared by 4 bases and J by 2 bases, with 7 bases between. CDR3 bases: TGCGCCAGCAGCCGGGGGACCTACGAGCAGTACTTC. Translation: CASSRGTYEQYF.

The rearrangement joins TRBV28 to TRBJ2-7, with 10 bases lining up with TRBD1. The CDR3 is 13 residues long. Germline values: CDR1 MDHEN, CDR2 SYDVKM. V dropped 5 bases and J dropped 8; count of bases not matched to a gene: 6. CDR3 loop: CASSRGDRGKQYF. CDR3 coding DNA: TGTGCCAGCAGTCGTGGGGACAGGGGAAAGCAGTACTTC.

The rearrangement links TRBV15 to TRBJ2-7; tentative D call: TRBD1 (5 bases). CDR1 is LNHNV and CDR2 is YYDKDF in the germline V gene (reference sequence). Trimming pared 4 bases from V and 2 bases from J, leaving 12 bases between. This CDR3 spans 14 amino acids. CDR3 DNA: TGTGCCACCAGCACCAGACAGAGCACCTACGAGCAGTACTTC. This gives the protein CATSTRQSTYEQYF.

The chain links TRBV28 to TRBJ1-4; tentatively, D is TRBD1 (5 bases). Deletions cut 3 bases from V and 12 bases from J, with 14 bases between. CDR1 and CDR2 (germline): MDHEN, SYDVKM. The CDR3 is made up of 13 amino acids. CDR3: CASSLSSLGELFF. CDR3 nucleotides: TGTGCCAGCAGTTTGTCTTCTCTAGGGGAACTGTTTTTT.